The 23 T cell receptor beta chains below come from one sample, sequenced in a study of T cells after yellow fever vaccination. TCRdb fed the 5' RACE reads into MiXCR, producing one record per CDR3 protein. The sample shows 200,000 to 300,000 distinct CDR3 sequences, more than 3.5% of them seen only once. The sequencing here drew on PBMCs, taken 15 days after the yellow fever booster vaccination. The receptor set was obtained from a man aged 18 to 29 who received the YFV17D yellow fever vaccine.

This clonotype was observed many times. V usage is TRBV27 and J usage is TRBJ2-1; the match to TRBD1 covers 7 bases. This CDR3 comprises 16 residues. V shed 0 bases and J 3 bases; nucleotides not matched to a gene: 5. Germline CDR1 is MNHEY and CDR2 is SMNVEV (reference sequence). CDR3 in amino acids: CASSLSKTGFYNEQFF. The CDR3 DNA is TGTGCCAGCAGTTTATCGAAGACAGGGTTCTACAATGAGCAGTTCTTC.

This clonotype was seen many times. The genes are TRBV9 and TRBJ1-1, with D tentatively TRBD1 (5 bases). V was cut by 0 bases and J by 4 bases, with 13 bases left in between. Germline CDR1 reads SGDLS; CDR2 reads YYNGEE. The CDR3 has 15 residues. The CDR3 region has the DNA TGTGCCAGCAGCGTAGGCAGCCCAGGGACCACTGAAGCTTTCTTT. Protein product: CASSVGSPGTTEAFF.

The sample holds many counts of this clonotype. The chain combines TRBV12-3 or TRBV12-4 with TRBJ1-2; D is perhaps TRBD1 (5 bases). There are 13 residues in the CDR3. V dropped 5 bases and J dropped 7 bases, with 14 bases sitting between them. CDR3 sequence reads: CASSPQEFRGYTF. In DNA, the CDR3 is TGTGCCAGCAGTCCACAGGAGTTCCGTGGCTACACCTTC.

This clonotype was picked up many times. V gene TRBV6-5 combines with J gene TRBJ2-1; TRBD2 matches 11 bases. V was pared by 5 bases and J by 7 bases, with 4 bases of the junction left unmatched. The germline CDR1 and CDR2 sequences are MNHEY and SVGAGI. The CDR3 has 14 amino acids. The CDR3 sequence is CASSIAGGGNEQFF. In DNA form, the CDR3 reads TGTGCCAGCAGTATAGCGGGGGGGGGTAATGAGCAGTTCTTC.

Turning to this clonotype: Just one base apart from a much larger clone, this may be a read error. J is TRBJ2-5 and V is TRBV7-2; no reliable D call. Between the trimmed V and J ends, which lost 8 bases and 2 bases, there was a span of 18 bases. CDR3 length: 15 residues. CDR1 and CDR2 from the germline V gene are SGHTA and FQGNSA. The CDR3 bases are TGTGCCAGCCTGGACGGCCCCTCTCCTCAAGAGACCCAGTACTTC. It encodes CASLDGPSPQETQYF.

This clonotype was counted ten times or more. The rearrangement joins TRBV20-1 to TRBJ2-1; D might be TRBD2 (6 bases). Trimming removed 6 bases at V and 7 bases at J, with 19 bases between. Germline V gene sequence: CDR1 DFQATT, CDR2 SNEGSKA (reference sequence). The CDR3 has 14 amino acids. Here the CDR3 DNA reads TGCAGTGCAACCCTACCGCCGACTAGAAATGAGCAGTTCTTC. Translation gives CSATLPPTRNEQFF.

This clonotype was observed at least ten times. The V gene is TRBV12-3 or TRBV12-4, the J gene TRBJ2-7, with D perhaps TRBD2 (6 bases). The CDR3 is made up of 13 amino acids. Trimming shortened V by 6 bases and J by 3 bases, and 12 bases separated the two germline ends. The CDR3 sequence is CASRWRDGYEQYF. The CDR3 region has the DNA TGTGCCAGCAGATGGCGGGACGGCTACGAGCAGTACTTC.

This clonotype was picked up many times. The V call is TRBV19, the J call TRBJ1-3; weak D call: TRBD1 (5 bases). Germline values: CDR1 LNHDA, CDR2 SQIVND (reference sequence). The CDR3 consists of 13 residues. V was cut by 10 bases and J by 0 bases, with 10 bases left in between. DNA for the CDR3: TGTGCCACGACCACAGGCTCTGGAAACACCATATATTTT. The encoded protein is CATTTGSGNTIYF.

The rearrangement links TRBV5-4 to TRBJ2-3; D is possibly TRBD2 (6 bases). CDR1 is SGHNT and CDR2 is YYREEE in the germline V gene (reference sequence). Trimming cost V 7 bases and J 5 bases, with 14 bases left between them. The CDR3 loop spans 13 amino acids. Here the CDR3 reads CASHGTPEDTQYF. The CDR3 DNA reads as TGTGCCAGCCACGGGACTCCGGAAGATACGCAGTATTTT.

This clonotype was counted at least ten times. The CDR3 region has the DNA TGTGCCAGCAGTGAACCGACAGGGTGGGGTACTGAAGCTTTCTTT. This translates into CASSEPTGWGTEAFF. This rearrangement joins TRBV6-1 to TRBJ1-1, with 7 positions matching TRBD1. V was clipped by 2 bases and J by 5 bases; unmatched bases: 8. CDR3 length: 15 amino acids. From germline, CDR1 is MNHNS and CDR2 SASEGT.

This clonotype was seen at least ten times. The chain couples TRBV20-1 to TRBJ1-2; TRBD1 aligns across 8 bases. The J segment lost 3 bases and the V segment lost 6 bases, leaving 6 bases of the junction unmatched. The CDR3 loop spans 13 amino acids. Germline values: CDR1 DFQATT, CDR2 SNEGSKA (reference sequence). The CDR3 sequence is CSARTGSDYGYTF. The CDR3 nucleotides are TGCAGTGCAAGGACAGGGAGCGACTATGGCTACACCTTC.

This clonotype was found many times. The rearrangement links TRBV4-3 to TRBJ2-4; the D is unclear. Between the trimmed V and J ends, which lost 0 bases and 9 bases, there was a span of 9 bases. CDR3 length: 13 amino acids. The germline CDR1 and CDR2 sequences are LGHNA and YSLEER. The CDR3 bases are TGCGCCAGCAGCCAAGAAGTATGGGTCATTCAGTACTTC. It yields the protein CASSQEVWVIQYF.

The sample holds many counts of this clonotype. The CDR3 coding sequence is TGCGCCAGCAGCCGAACAGGGGTTCCCTATGGCTACACCTTC. Protein sequence: CASSRTGVPYGYTF. The J gene is TRBJ1-2, the V gene TRBV4-3, with TRBD1 matching over 7 bases. V lost 4 bases, J lost 4 bases, and 6 bases stayed unmatched. The CDR3 is 14 residues long. Germline assignment: CDR1 LGHNA and CDR2 YSLEER.

This clonotype was seen many times. CDR3 in amino acids: CASSRDSPYEQYV. The CDR3 DNA is TGTGCCAGCAGTAGGGACAGCCCCTACGAGCAGTACGTC. The V call is TRBV12-3 or TRBV12-4, the J call TRBJ2-7; the match to TRBD1 covers 7 bases. The J segment lost 2 bases and the V segment lost 5 bases, leaving 3 bases of the junction unmatched. The CDR3 consists of 13 residues.

In its sample, this clonotype was seen many times. The chain recombines TRBV29-1 with TRBJ2-2; D possibly matches TRBD1 or TRBD2 (6 bases each). V was clipped by 4 bases and J by 6 bases, with 12 bases between them. Per the germline V gene, CDR1 is SQVTM and CDR2 is ANQGSEA. CDR3 size: 13 residues. The CDR3 sequence is CSVGEGGSGELFF. The CDR3 DNA reads TGCAGCGTTGGAGAAGGGGGGTCCGGGGAGCTGTTTTTT.

This clonotype was counted ten times or more. The chain is built from TRBV2 and TRBJ2-7; 10 nucleotides align to TRBD1. With V trimmed by 8 bases and J by 1 base, 14 bases remained unmatched. The CDR3 loop spans 17 amino acids. Germline lookup yields CDR1 SNHLY and CDR2 FYNNEI. CDR3 bases: TGTGCCAGCTCCATGTCCTCGGACAGGGGGTGGTCCTACGAGCAGTACTTC. It encodes CASSMSSDRGWSYEQYF. Full variable domain (remainder filled in from reference TRBV2 and TRBJ2-7): EPEVTQTPSHQVTQMGQEVILRCVPISNHLYFYWYRQILGQKVEFLVSFYNNEISEKSEIFDDQFSVERPDGSNFTLKIRSTKLEDSAMYFCASSMSSDRGWSYEQYFGPGTRLTVT.

This clonotype was observed at least ten times. The J gene is TRBJ2-5, the V gene TRBV7-2, with no clear D. Trimming pared 1 base from V and 4 bases from J, leaving 4 bases between. CDR1 is SGHTA, CDR2 FQGNSA, per germline. The length of the CDR3 is 12 residues. CDR3 DNA: TGTGCCAGCAGCTTAGTAGTAGAGACCCAGTACTTC. Amino acids: CASSLVVETQYF. The whole variable domain, filled in from reference TRBV7-2 and TRBJ2-5, reads GAGVSQSPSNKVTEKGKDVELRCDPISGHTALYWYRQSLGQGLEFLIYFQGNSAPDKSGLPSDRFSAERTGGSVSTLTIQRTQQEDSAVYLCASSLVVETQYFGPGTRLLVL.

This clonotype was seen many times. The chain uses TRBV29-1 and TRBJ1-1, with D unresolved. Trimming left V 1 base short and J 3 bases short, with 9 bases between. Germline-derived CDR1 and CDR2 are SQVTM and ANQGSEA. This CDR3 is 13 amino acids long. In DNA form, the CDR3 reads TGCAGCGTTGAAGGGAGTGGGTACACTGAAGCTTTCTTT. Its translation is CSVEGSGYTEAFF.

Ten or more counts support this clonotype. The genes are TRBV19 and TRBJ1-2; D is perhaps TRBD1 (5 bases). The CDR3 sequence is 15 residues long. Germline-derived CDR1 and CDR2 are LNHDA and SQIVND (reference sequence). Trimming pared 8 bases from V and 3 bases from J, leaving 19 bases between. CDR3 in DNA: TGTGCCAGTCTCCGGGACTCCCAAAGGCACTATGGCTACACCTTC. Translation: CASLRDSQRHYGYTF.

In this sample, this clonotype turned up many times. This chain connects TRBV29-1 to TRBJ2-3; TRBD1 matches at 7 bases. The ends lost 4 bases at V and 5 bases at J; junction bases unmatched: 6. The CDR3 extends over 13 amino acids. Looked up from germline, CDR1 is SQVTM and CDR2 is ANQGSEA. The CDR3 sequence is CSVVQGQGDTQYF. The CDR3 DNA sequence: TGCAGCGTTGTACAGGGGCAGGGAGATACGCAGTATTTT.

This clonotype was recorded at least ten times. The CDR3 bases are TGCAGTGCTAGTCTGTTCGGGGGGCGATTTCCCGGTCAGCCCCAGCATTTT. Protein: CSASLFGGRFPGQPQHF. The chain employs TRBV20-1 and TRBJ1-5, with D tentatively TRBD1 (6 bases). The CDR3 loop spans 17 amino acids. Germline CDR1 is DFQATT and CDR2 is SNEGSKA (reference sequence). V lost 3 bases, J lost 6 bases, and 24 bases lay in between.

This clonotype was detected many times. The chain joins TRBV4-1 to TRBJ2-3, with 7 bases identical to TRBD2. V was pared by 3 bases and J by 5 bases, with 14 bases of the junction left unmatched. The CDR3 runs 17 residues. Per the germline V gene, CDR1 is MGHRA and CDR2 is YSYEKL. The CDR3 nucleotides read TGCGCCAGCAGCCAGAGCGGGAACACGGCTTTAGGAGATACGCAGTATTTT. It is translated as CASSQSGNTALGDTQYF.

This clonotype was found many times. This chain connects TRBV20-1 to TRBJ2-3, with 7 bases matching TRBD1. The CDR3 totals 13 residues. Trimming at V came to 2 bases and at J to 3 bases, leaving 2 bases not matched to a gene. CDR1 is DFQATT, CDR2 SNEGSKA, per germline (reference sequence). CDR3 region: CSARRQGTDTQYF. Here the CDR3 DNA reads TGCAGTGCTAGACGACAGGGTACAGATACGCAGTATTTT.